This is a list of T cell receptor beta chains from one sample in a study of control samples from healthy donors and cancer patients. The protocol was immunoSEQ multiplex PCR, while the TCRdb copy is restricted to in-frame clones and leaves out a portion. The sample lists roughly 130,000 clones, approximately 89% occurring once. Sequences were obtained from blood. These receptors originate from a man aged 18 to 29 in good health. Both conserved end residues are part of each CDR3. A D gene is named only where the DNA matches it firmly. Rows give clone size only sometimes, using once, few, many, or a class for an expanded clone.

v_gene: TRBV30
d_gene: TRBD1
j_gene: TRBJ2-7
abundance: .
CDR3aa: CACEPRTGGSYEQYF
CDR3nt: TGTGCCTGCGAGCCCCGGACAGGGGGCTCCTACGAGCAGTACTTC

v_gene: TRBV20-1
d_gene: TRBD1
j_gene: TRBJ2-7
abundance: .
CDR3aa: CSARRGREQYF
CDR3nt: TGCAGTGCCCGCAGGGGGCGGGAGCAGTACTTC

v_gene: TRBV19
d_gene: .
j_gene: TRBJ1-1
abundance: .
CDR3aa: CASTQAGLNTEAFF
CDR3nt: TGTGCCAGTACCCAGGCAGGGCTGAACACTGAAGCTTTCTTT

v_gene: TRBV9
d_gene: TRBD1
j_gene: TRBJ1-2
abundance: .
CDR3aa: CASSVHIAGGGYTF
CDR3nt: TGTGCCAGCAGCGTCCATATCGCAGGGGGTGGCTACACCTTC

v_gene: TRBV6-5
d_gene: TRBD1
j_gene: TRBJ2-1
abundance: .
CDR3aa: CASSLETGGINEQFF
CDR3nt: TGTGCCAGCAGTCTGGAGACAGGGGGGATAAATGAGCAGTTCTTC

v_gene: TRBV2
d_gene: .
j_gene: TRBJ1-1
abundance: .
CDR3aa: CASSPRYTEAFF
CDR3nt: TGTGCCAGCAGTCCCCGATACACTGAAGCTTTCTTT

v_gene: TRBV3-1/TRBV3-2
d_gene: .
j_gene: TRBJ1-1
abundance: .
CDR3aa: CASSQVTGAQEAFF
CDR3nt: TGTGCCAGCAGCCAAGTAACTGGGGCACAAGAAGCTTTCTTT

v_gene: TRBV7-2
d_gene: .
j_gene: TRBJ1-6
abundance: few
CDR3aa: CASRVWNSPLHF
CDR3nt: TGTGCCAGCAGAGTATGGAATTCACCCCTCCACTTT

v_gene: TRBV3-1/TRBV3-2
d_gene: .
j_gene: TRBJ1-2
abundance: .
CDR3aa: CASTPRLQGYGYTF
CDR3nt: TGTGCCAGCACCCCGAGGCTCCAGGGCTATGGCTACACCTTC

v_gene: TRBV9
d_gene: .
j_gene: TRBJ1-2
abundance: once
CDR3aa: CASSANQAWDGYTF
CDR3nt: TGTGCCAGCAGCGCCAATCAGGCCTGGGATGGCTACACCTTC

v_gene: TRBV5-4
d_gene: TRBD1
j_gene: TRBJ1-1
abundance: .
CDR3aa: CASSLGTGAKNTEAFF
CDR3nt: TGTGCCAGCAGCTTGGGGACAGGGGCGAAGAACACTGAAGCTTTCTTT

v_gene: TRBV4-2
d_gene: TRBD1
j_gene: TRBJ1-2
abundance: .
CDR3aa: CASSPSPGQGTGNPSTNYGYTF
CDR3nt: TGTGCCAGCAGCCCATCACCGGGACAGGGGACGGGGAACCCTTCTACTAACTATGGCTACACCTTC

v_gene: TRBV4-1
d_gene: .
j_gene: TRBJ2-7
abundance: .
CDR3aa: CASSQRPTRRTYEQYF
CDR3nt: TGCGCCAGCAGCCAACGCCCTACTAGGAGGACCTACGAGCAGTACTTC

v_gene: TRBV2
d_gene: .
j_gene: TRBJ1-1
abundance: .
CDR3aa: CASSGEMNTEAFF
CDR3nt: TGTGCCAGCAGTGGCGAGATGAACACTGAAGCTTTCTTT

v_gene: TRBV11-1
d_gene: TRBD1
j_gene: TRBJ2-3
abundance: .
CDR3aa: CASSLNRGETDTQYF
CDR3nt: TGTGCCAGCAGCTTAAACAGGGGGGAAACAGATACGCAGTATTTT

v_gene: TRBV4-2
d_gene: TRBD2
j_gene: TRBJ2-3
abundance: .
CDR3aa: CASSQDIAGGPSTQYF
CDR3nt: TGTGCCAGCAGCCAAGATATCGCGGGGGGGCCGAGTACGCAGTATTTT

v_gene: TRBV11-2
d_gene: .
j_gene: TRBJ2-2
abundance: .
CDR3aa: CASSFNTGLSGELFF
CDR3nt: TGTGCCAGCAGCTTCAACACAGGGCTGTCTGGGGAGCTGTTTTTT

v_gene: TRBV30
d_gene: .
j_gene: TRBJ2-3
abundance: .
CDR3aa: CAWSVSRTDTQYF
CDR3nt: TGTGCCTGGAGTGTGAGCCGCACAGATACGCAGTATTTT

v_gene: TRBV2
d_gene: TRBD1
j_gene: TRBJ2-1
abundance: .
CDR3aa: CASLDVKGGGGQFF
CDR3nt: TGTGCCAGCCTGGATGTCAAAGGGGGCGGTGGGCAGTTCTTC

v_gene: TRBV5-1
d_gene: TRBD1
j_gene: TRBJ1-4
abundance: .
CDR3aa: CASSSGTDPPEKLFF
CDR3nt: TGCGCCAGCAGCTCTGGGACAGATCCACCCGAAAAACTGTTTTTT

v_gene: TRBV6-5
d_gene: .
j_gene: TRBJ2-1
abundance: .
CDR3aa: CASRWGDEQFF
CDR3nt: TGTGCCAGCCGATGGGGGGATGAGCAGTTCTTC

v_gene: TRBV25-1
d_gene: TRBD1
j_gene: TRBJ1-1
abundance: .
CDR3aa: CASSEYRSRGRRDTEAFF
CDR3nt: TGTGCCAGCAGTGAATATCGGAGCAGGGGGCGGCGGGACACTGAAGCTTTCTTT

v_gene: TRBV3-1/TRBV3-2
d_gene: .
j_gene: TRBJ1-5
abundance: .
CDR3aa: CASSHQQGQPQHF
CDR3nt: TGTGCCAGCAGCCACCAACAGGGTCAGCCCCAGCATTTT

v_gene: TRBV10-2
d_gene: .
j_gene: TRBJ1-5
abundance: .
CDR3aa: CASRATGSEAQPQHF
CDR3nt: TGCGCCAGCAGGGCCACAGGGTCTGAAGCTCAGCCCCAGCATTTT

v_gene: TRBV6-5
d_gene: .
j_gene: TRBJ2-1
abundance: few
CDR3aa: CASSPNQREQFF
CDR3nt: TGTGCCAGCAGTCCCAACCAGCGTGAGCAGTTCTTC

v_gene: TRBV11-2
d_gene: .
j_gene: TRBJ1-4
abundance: .
CDR3aa: CASSLEGGTNEKLFF
CDR3nt: TGTGCCAGCAGCTTAGAGGGGGGGACTAATGAAAAACTGTTTTTT

v_gene: TRBV30
d_gene: TRBD1
j_gene: TRBJ1-2
abundance: .
CDR3aa: CAWSQGARYYGYTF
CDR3nt: TGTGCCTGGAGTCAGGGGGCAAGGTACTATGGCTACACCTTC

v_gene: TRBV27
d_gene: TRBD1
j_gene: TRBJ2-1
abundance: .
CDR3aa: CASTRTGGNNEQFF
CDR3nt: TGTGCCAGCACCCGGACAGGGGGCAACAATGAGCAGTTCTTC

v_gene: TRBV11-2
d_gene: TRBD2
j_gene: TRBJ2-3
abundance: .
CDR3aa: CASSPRGSGMGTDTQYF
CDR3nt: TGTGCCAGCAGCCCCCGGGGTAGCGGGATGGGCACAGATACGCAGTATTTT

v_gene: TRBV20-1
d_gene: .
j_gene: TRBJ1-1
abundance: once
CDR3aa: CSAREGGFSTEAFF
CDR3nt: TGCAGTGCTCGTGAGGGAGGGTTCAGCACTGAAGCTTTCTTT

v_gene: TRBV6-5
d_gene: .
j_gene: TRBJ1-1
abundance: .
CDR3aa: CASSFLQGRMNTEAFF
CDR3nt: TGTGCCAGCAGTTTCCTTCAAGGGCGGATGAACACTGAAGCTTTCTTT

v_gene: TRBV18
d_gene: .
j_gene: TRBJ2-1
abundance: .
CDR3aa: CASWPTRSFNEQFF
CDR3nt: TGTGCCAGCTGGCCAACTAGATCTTTCAATGAGCAGTTCTTC

v_gene: TRBV7-9
d_gene: .
j_gene: TRBJ2-2
abundance: once
CDR3aa: CASSLVRGLDTGELFF
CDR3nt: TGTGCCAGCAGCTTAGTGCGGGGGCTCGACACCGGGGAGCTGTTTTTT

v_gene: TRBV7-9
d_gene: .
j_gene: TRBJ1-1
abundance: .
CDR3aa: CASSLSGMNTEAFF
CDR3nt: TGTGCCAGCAGCTTATCAGGGATGAACACTGAAGCTTTCTTT

v_gene: TRBV6-2/TRBV6-3
d_gene: .
j_gene: TRBJ1-1
abundance: .
CDR3aa: CASSPRRGVAAFF
CDR3nt: TGTGCCAGCAGCCCCCGGCGGGGGGTTGCTGCTTTCTTT

v_gene: TRBV5-5
d_gene: .
j_gene: TRBJ1-1
abundance: once
CDR3aa: CASSWDRFTEAFF
CDR3nt: TGTGCCAGCAGCTGGGACCGATTCACTGAAGCTTTCTTT

v_gene: TRBV5-1
d_gene: TRBD1
j_gene: TRBJ2-1
abundance: .
CDR3aa: CASSYRDRAPNEQFF
CDR3nt: TGCGCCAGCAGTTACCGGGACAGGGCTCCTAATGAGCAGTTCTTC

v_gene: TRBV27
d_gene: .
j_gene: TRBJ1-2
abundance: once
CDR3aa: CASSLIGGGYGYTF
CDR3nt: TGTGCCAGCAGTTTAATCGGGGGCGGCTATGGCTACACCTTC

v_gene: TRBV5-1
d_gene: TRBD2
j_gene: TRBJ2-5
abundance: .
CDR3aa: CASSRRTSGGTAETQYF
CDR3nt: TGCGCCAGCAGCCGCAGGACTAGCGGGGGTACGGCAGAGACCCAGTACTTC

v_gene: TRBV5-1
d_gene: .
j_gene: TRBJ1-2
abundance: .
CDR3aa: CASSLVGALGYTF
CDR3nt: TGCGCCAGCAGCTTGGTTGGGGCTCTGGGCTACACCTTC

v_gene: TRBV7-3
d_gene: .
j_gene: TRBJ2-1
abundance: .
CDR3aa: CASSPSGGLDEQFF
CDR3nt: TGTGCCAGCAGCCCCTCGGGGGGCCTCGATGAGCAGTTCTTC

v_gene: TRBV30
d_gene: .
j_gene: TRBJ1-2
abundance: once
CDR3aa: CAWRQDSGGYGYTF
CDR3nt: TGTGCCTGGAGGCAAGATAGCGGTGGCTATGGCTACACCTTC

v_gene: TRBV6-4
d_gene: TRBD2
j_gene: TRBJ2-1
abundance: .
CDR3aa: CASSDSSSGGHNEQFF
CDR3nt: TGTGCCAGCAGTGACTCTAGTAGCGGGGGACACAATGAGCAGTTCTTC

v_gene: TRBV9
d_gene: .
j_gene: TRBJ2-7
abundance: few
CDR3aa: CASSPRYARGEQYF
CDR3nt: TGTGCCAGCAGCCCCCGTTACGCGAGGGGGGAGCAGTACTTC

v_gene: TRBV6-5
d_gene: TRBD2
j_gene: TRBJ2-1
abundance: .
CDR3aa: CASSRLAGGRNEQFF
CDR3nt: TGTGCCAGCAGTCGACTAGCGGGGGGCCGCAATGAGCAGTTCTTC

v_gene: TRBV7-9
d_gene: TRBD1
j_gene: TRBJ1-5
abundance: .
CDR3aa: CASSTTTGTQPQHF
CDR3nt: TGTGCCAGCAGCACGACGACAGGGACTCAGCCCCAGCATTTT

v_gene: TRBV6-6
d_gene: .
j_gene: TRBJ1-1
abundance: .
CDR3aa: CASSPPFQTGLNTEAFF
CDR3nt: TGTGCCAGCAGTCCGCCCTTCCAAACGGGGTTGAACACTGAAGCTTTCTTT

v_gene: TRBV5-4
d_gene: TRBD1
j_gene: TRBJ1-2
abundance: .
CDR3aa: CASNGRDSRGGYTF
CDR3nt: TGTGCCAGCAACGGTCGGGACAGTCGAGGTGGCTACACCTTC